The 25 T cell receptor beta chains listed next were all sequenced from one sample in a study of regulatory T cells in long-lasting Graves disease. The time point here: persistent/refractory GD, antithyroid drugs over 5 years with positive TRAb. Construction of the TCR library relied on RNA isolated from PBMCs. CDR3 regions were amplified by Arm-PCR using iRepertoire HTBI primers to build TCR beta libraries. Each CDR3 protein is one row after TCRdb ran MiXCR on the multiplex PCR reads. The table lists a few hundred thousand distinct CDR3 sequences, approximately 25% of them singletons, with about 27% in the top ten. The sequencing used peripheral blood mononuclear cells (PBMCs), collected when the disease was refractory, from a patient treated with antithyroid drugs. All receptors derive from a woman aged 40-49 years with Graves disease.

V gene TRBV4-1 combines with J gene TRBJ2-2, with 8 bases identical to TRBD1. From germline, CDR1 is MGHRA and CDR2 YSYEKL. J lost 3 bases, V lost 0 bases, and 9 bases had no gene match. The CDR3 is made up of 18 amino acids. DNA for the CDR3: TGCGCCAGCAGCCAAGAGAGGTGGGACAGGAGATACACCGGGGAGCTGTTTTTT. Translated: CASSQERWDRRYTGELFF.

A few counts support this clonotype. One end of the junction fails to match germline, which may point to a read error. The chain is built from TRBV5-5 and TRBJ2-4; a weak D match, TRBD1 (5 bases). The germline gives CDR1 SGHKS, CDR2 YYEKEE (reference sequence). This CDR3 region has 16 residues. The DNA of the CDR3 is TGTGCCGGCAGCCTCCCCCCTGGGGCCGGCCAAAACATTCAGTACTTC. Its translation is CAGSLPPGAGQNIQYF.

About this clonotype itself: Possible read error: a much larger clone is one base away. The CDR3 DNA sequence: TGTGCCAGCAGTACCGACAGGAGATGTTTCTACGAGCAGTACTTC. As protein: CASSTDRRCFYEQYF. The genes are TRBV6-1 and TRBJ2-7; D is possibly TRBD1 (6 bases). The CDR3 is 15 amino acids. CDR1 is MNHNS and CDR2 is SASEGT in the germline V gene. V was clipped by 5 bases and J by 3 bases, with 17 bases between them.

This clonotype was counted only a few times. The J gene is TRBJ2-7, the V gene TRBV5-1; the D gene is possibly TRBD2 (7 bases). CDR3 size: 15 residues. Germline CDR1 reads SGHRS; CDR2 reads YFSETQ. Deletions cut 6 bases from V and 7 bases from J, with 23 bases between. The CDR3 nucleotides are TGCGCCAGCATGGAAGCGTTTGCGGGGGCCCGGGAGCAGTACTTC. Translated: CASMEAFAGAREQYF.

Many counts were recorded for this clonotype. The V call is TRBV6-1, the J call TRBJ2-7, with 8 bases matching TRBD1. V lost 7 bases and J lost 5; bases outside the gene matches: 4. Germline lookup yields CDR1 MNHNS and CDR2 SASEGT. The CDR3 is made up of 12 amino acids. CDR3 sequence (DNA): TGTGCCAGCAAAGCAGGGGGCCACGAGCAGTACTTC. Residues: CASKAGGHEQYF.

This clonotype was observed at least ten times. The CDR3 region is CSVEKGAQETQYF. The CDR3 nucleotides are TGCAGCGTTGAAAAGGGGGCCCAAGAGACCCAGTACTTC. The rearrangement links TRBV29-1 to TRBJ2-5, with TRBD1 identical over 7 bases. CDR1 is SQVTM, CDR2 ANQGSEA, per germline. V trimming: 2 bases; J trimming: 1 base; junction bases outside the gene matches: 1. This CDR3 region has 13 residues. The whole variable domain, remainder taken from reference TRBV29-1 and TRBJ2-5, is SAVISQKPSRDICQRGTSLTIQCQVDSQVTMMFWYRQQPGQSLTLIATANQGSEATYESGFVIDKFPISRPNLTFSTLTVSNMSPEDSSIYLCSVEKGAQETQYFGPGTRLLVL.

This clonotype was found a few times. The rearrangement links TRBV10-3 to TRBJ2-7; D ambiguous. The CDR3 is 14 residues long. V was pared by 0 bases and J by 3 bases, with 9 bases between. Germline CDR1 ENHRY, CDR2 SYGVKD. The CDR3 here is CAISESDGHYEQYF. The CDR3 DNA is TGTGCCATCAGTGAGTCGGATGGCCACTACGAGCAGTACTTC.

The sample holds many counts of this clonotype. V and J are TRBV28 and TRBJ2-2; D unclear. Trimming cost V 2 bases and J 4 bases, with 5 bases left between them. The CDR3 has 13 amino acids. Germline loops: CDR1 MDHEN, CDR2 SYDVKM. The chain's CDR3 is CASSLLVTGELFF. DNA for the CDR3: TGTGCCAGCAGTTTACTAGTCACCGGGGAGCTGTTTTTT. Full variable domain (outside the CDR3, taken from reference TRBV28 and TRBJ2-2): DVKVTQSSRYLVKRTGEKVFLECVQDMDHENMFWYRQDPGLGLRLIYFSYDVKMKEKGDIPEGYSVSREKKERFSLILESASTNQTSMYLCASSLLVTGELFFGEGSRLTVL.

This chain uses TRBV9 with TRBJ2-3; unclear D gene. Germline CDR1 and CDR2: SGDLS and YYNGEE. This CDR3 has 15 amino acids. The V end lost 0 bases, the J end lost 1 base, and 9 bases lay between the germline ends. This CDR3 is CASSVEVYRTDTQYF. The CDR3, as DNA: TGTGCCAGCAGCGTAGAGGTCTACCGCACAGATACGCAGTATTTT.

The rearrangement joins TRBV10-2 to TRBJ2-2; possible D gene TRBD2, 6 bases. Germline V gene sequence: CDR1 WSHSY, CDR2 SAAADI. The germline V and J ends were trimmed by 8 bases and 0 bases, with 13 bases remaining between them. The CDR3 length is 15 residues. The CDR3 loop is CASGPERANTGELFF. The CDR3 nucleotides are TGCGCCAGCGGCCCGGAGCGGGCGAACACCGGGGAGCTGTTTTTT.

This clonotype has ten or more counts. This chain joins TRBV28 and TRBJ1-2, with TRBD1 matching 9 bases. The CDR3 runs 15 residues. Germline values: CDR1 MDHEN, CDR2 SYDVKM. V was pared by 7 bases and J by 8 bases, with 14 bases of the junction left unmatched. The CDR3 here is CASKLSGQGKGGYTF. The CDR3 coding sequence is TGTGCCAGCAAACTCTCGGGACAGGGTAAAGGAGGCTACACCTTC.

Regarding this clonotype: Given a much more abundant clone one base away, this may be a read error. This chain joins TRBV6-1 and TRBJ1-2, with a possible D match to TRBD1 (5 bases). CDR3 size: 14 residues. The germline gives CDR1 MNHNS, CDR2 SASEGT. The V and J ends lost 8 bases and 9 bases respectively, with 22 bases between them. The CDR3 DNA reads TGTGCCAGCCAGGAGACGGCAGGGTCCTCCAGCTACACCTTC. Its translation: CASQETAGSSSYTF.

With respect to this clonotype: Since a much larger clone is just one base distant, this may be a read error. The rearrangement uses TRBV29-1 and TRBJ2-7, with a possible D match to TRBD1 (5 bases). Germline lookup yields CDR1 SQVTM and CDR2 ANQGSEA. There are 13 residues in the CDR3. Here the CDR3 DNA reads TGCAGCGCTGAAGAAAATCAGGGCTACGAGCAGTACTTC. It encodes CSAEENQGYEQYF.

This clonotype was seen many times. V and J are TRBV15 and TRBJ2-2; TRBD2 matches at 15 bases. V shed 2 bases and J 5 bases; nucleotides not matched to a gene: 6. This CDR3 is built from 18 residues. Germline V gene data show CDR1 as LNHNV and CDR2 as YYDKDF (reference sequence). The CDR3 reads CATSRSGLAGGWTGELFF. The CDR3 nucleotides are TGTGCCACCAGCAGATCTGGACTAGCGGGAGGGTGGACCGGGGAGCTGTTTTTT.

This clonotype was recorded only once. The CDR3 sequence is CSARVGTATHEQYF. The DNA for the CDR3 is TGCAGTGCTAGAGTCGGGACAGCCACACACGAGCAGTACTTC. The chain employs TRBV20-1 and TRBJ2-7; 7 bases are shared with TRBD1. The CDR3 is made up of 14 amino acids. Losses at the gene ends were 1 base for V and 5 bases for J; bases not matched to a gene: 8. Germline lookup yields CDR1 DFQATT and CDR2 SNEGSKA (reference sequence).

This clonotype came up many times. The rearrangement joins TRBV3-1 to TRBJ2-5, with 8 bases lining up with TRBD2. The CDR3 contains 14 residues. Unmatched junction bases numbered 5, after V lost 4 bases and J lost 4 bases. The V gene's germline CDR1 is LGHDT and CDR2 YNNKEL (reference sequence). Here the CDR3 reads CASSRRTSGETQYF. In DNA, the CDR3 is TGTGCCAGCAGCCGACGAACTAGCGGAGAGACCCAGTACTTC.

The chain uses TRBV28 and TRBJ1-2; 8 bases are shared with TRBD1. V lost 6 bases and J lost 4; bases outside the gene matches: 7. The CDR3 has 14 amino acids. Germline values: CDR1 MDHEN, CDR2 SYDVKM. The CDR3 is CASRGTDRAYGYTF. CDR3 nucleotide sequence: TGTGCCAGCAGGGGGACGGACAGGGCCTATGGCTACACCTTC.

Only one count was recorded for this clonotype. The CDR3 reads CASSLSRLASEQFF. The CDR3 nucleotides read TGTGCCAGCAGCTTAAGTAGACTAGCCAGTGAGCAGTTCTTC. The chain combines TRBV7-9 with TRBJ2-1; 7 positions match TRBD2. The germline CDR1 and CDR2 sequences are SEHNR and FQNEAQ (reference sequence). J lost 9 bases, V lost 2 bases, and 7 bases had no gene match. The CDR3 sequence is 14 residues long.

This clonotype was observed a handful of times. The V gene is TRBV3-1, the J gene TRBJ1-5; D is unresolved. V was pared by 1 base and J by 4 bases, with 5 bases between. The germline V gene encodes CDR1 LGHDT and CDR2 YNNKEL (reference sequence). The CDR3 consists of 13 residues. This CDR3 reads CASSQGQNQPQHF. The CDR3 DNA sequence: TGTGCCAGCAGCCAAGGTCAGAATCAGCCCCAGCATTTT.

This clonotype has just a few counts. The chain joins TRBV5-1 to TRBJ2-2; D not resolved. V was shortened by 3 bases and J by 7 bases, with 7 bases between the two germline ends. Germline V gene sequence: CDR1 SGHRS, CDR2 YFSETQ. CDR3 length: 12 residues. CDR3 sequence: CASSSQIGELFF. CDR3 bases: TGCGCCAGCAGCTCTCAAATCGGGGAGCTGTTTTTT. The variable domain in full, with the rest retrieved from reference TRBV5-1 and TRBJ2-2, is KAGVTQTPRYLIKTRGQQVTLSCSPISGHRSVSWYQQTPGQGLQFLFEYFSETQRNKGNFPGRFSGRQFSNSRSEMNVSTLELGDSALYLCASSSQIGELFFGEGSRLTVL.

This clonotype appeared a few times. The chain carries TRBV7-3 and TRBJ1-6; no clear D. V shed 2 bases and J shed 7 bases, with 6 bases lying between them. Germline CDR1 reads SGHTA; CDR2 reads FQGTGA. This CDR3 is 13 amino acids long. CDR3 bases: TGTGCCAGCAGCTTAGGGATAAATTCACCCCTCCACTTT. Its protein is CASSLGINSPLHF.

Details on this clonotype: The CDR3 end shows no conserved phenylalanine or tryptophan, and so a read error is likely. This sequence joins TRBV2 and TRBJ1-1, with a possible D match to TRBD1 (6 bases). V lost 7 bases and J lost 4, with 13 bases in between. Germline V lookup: CDR1 SNHLY, CDR2 FYNNEI. The CDR3 loop spans 13 amino acids. The CDR3 spells CASNLGRGTEAFY. The CDR3 region has the DNA TGTGCCAGCAATCTCGGCAGGGGCACTGAAGCTTTCTAT.

The chain joins TRBV19 to TRBJ1-2, with TRBD1 matching over 8 bases. Germline V gene lookup returns CDR1 LNHDA and CDR2 SQIVND (reference sequence). The length of the CDR3 is 15 residues. J gave up 7 bases and V 6 bases, and 13 bases lay outside the gene matches. CDR3 in amino acids: CASRPPQGADSGYTF. CDR3 DNA: TGTGCCAGTAGGCCGCCGCAGGGGGCTGATAGTGGCTACACCTTC.

This clonotype was seen ten or more times. The chain combines TRBV29-1 with TRBJ2-5; TRBD1 agrees at 7 bases. Germline-derived CDR1 and CDR2 are SQVTM and ANQGSEA. The V gene end was trimmed by 3 bases and the J gene end by 5 bases; junction bases not matched to a gene: 9. CDR3 length equals 14 residues. CDR3 nucleotide sequence: TGCAGCGTTGATCTAACAGGGGCCCGGGAGACCCAGTACTTC. This sequence encodes CSVDLTGARETQYF.

In this sample, this clonotype turned up once. Possible read error: a much larger clone is one base away. Likely a read error: the CDR3 ends without its conserved phenylalanine or tryptophan. The limits of the CDR3 on the DNA are not certain, so only TCRdb's listed CDR3 is given. This chain links TRBV5-1 with TRBJ1-1; TRBD1, the table's D call, was not compared with the DNA. The CDR3 region is 13 residues in length, termini included. CDR1 and CDR2 from the germline V gene are SGHRS and YFSETQ. The CDR3 reads CASSLVETGLVFL.